Listed below are T cell receptor beta chains from one sample, sequenced in a study of T cell responses to AZD1222 COVID-19 vaccine. Assay: immunoSEQ multiplex PCR; the TCRdb copy retains only in-frame clones and omits some. Here the sample spans some 90,000 clones, about nine tenths being singletons. Sequencing was performed on peripheral blood, taken on day 0 of AZD1222 vaccination. The receptors derive from an adult in good health. CDR3s include the opening cysteine and the closing phenylalanine or tryptophan. The order of the fields is V gene, J gene, CDR3 protein.

>TRBV5-1|TRBJ2-1
CASSLGGVGSYNEQFF
>TRBV11-2|TRBJ2-7
CASSLEDRVPYEQYF
>TRBV11-2|TRBJ2-5
CASSLDPLGGGYLRTQYF
>TRBV9|TRBJ2-3
CASSVAGLWTDTQYF
>TRBV27|TRBJ2-1
CASRAGTGLYNEQFF
>TRBV6-2/TRBV6-3|TRBJ2-7
CASSYSKFPASGGSYSYEQYF
>TRBV6-4|TRBJ2-3
CASSGSDQSTQYF
>TRBV7-2|TRBJ1-5
CASSIQGWSNQPQHF
>TRBV19|TRBJ2-5
CASSFTGQAEETQYF
>TRBV25-1|TRBJ2-2
CASSHHRGGGEELFF
>TRBV6-5|TRBJ2-3
CASSLLWDTSTDTQYF
>TRBV5-4|TRBJ1-1
CASSRQQGAHTEAFF
>TRBV29-1|TRBJ1-2
CSVHLGAGLRPGYGYTF
>TRBV12-3/TRBV12-4|TRBJ1-2
CASSWGEDGYTF
>TRBV10-2|TRBJ2-7
CASSHTYLYEQYF
>TRBV9|TRBJ1-1
CASSVGREGVLGNTEAFF
>TRBV2|TRBJ1-6
CASSEDQGSGSSPLHF
>TRBV2|TRBJ1-1
CASNVNTEAFF
>TRBV9|TRBJ2-3
CASQGEGSGETDTQYF
>TRBV9|TRBJ1-2
CASSGREYYGYTF
>TRBV30|TRBJ1-3
CAWSGTLIGNTIYF
>TRBV6-1|TRBJ1-2
CASSEDGGSNYGYTF
>TRBV6-5|TRBJ2-4
CASSTRGAYKNIQYF
>TRBV27|TRBJ2-7
CASSQQGFGTEQYF
>TRBV7-6|TRBJ1-1
CASSFGKGAENTEAFF
>TRBV11-2|TRBJ2-4
CASSRRGRGTEDIQYF
>TRBV9|TRBJ2-7
CASSLETSGDEQYF
>TRBV18|TRBJ2-5
CASSPKLAGGEETQYF
>TRBV5-1|TRBJ1-5
CASSPGQGSNQPQHF
>TRBV3-1/TRBV3-2|TRBJ1-3
CASSRPQGNTIYF
>TRBV7-6|TRBJ2-2
CASSLAPLAGRNTGELFF
>TRBV9|TRBJ1-6
CASSPRDTQYSPLHF
>TRBV4-1|TRBJ1-6
CASSQEGRDSPLHF
>TRBV7-8|TRBJ2-1
CASSLAGPGSIVSNEQFF
>TRBV5-4|TRBJ1-2
CASSLGGNYNYGYTF
>TRBV2|TRBJ1-2
CASSLQGAQYGYTF
>TRBV3-1/TRBV3-2|TRBJ1-2
CASSLGTGEGGYTF
>TRBV19|TRBJ1-1
CASSGRVFTAEAFF
>TRBV27|TRBJ2-1
CASSSSGLAGAREQFF
>TRBV7-8|TRBJ2-1
CASSLGGFGHEQFF
>TRBV12-5|TRBJ2-2
CASGHRLIDTGELFF
>TRBV24-1|TRBJ2-5
CATSDPLRGETQYF
>TRBV29-1|TRBJ2-7
CSVMDRARDEQYF
>TRBV5-1|TRBJ2-1
CASSEAGGWGEQFF
>TRBV10-1|TRBJ2-7
CASSRGQGASYEQYF
>TRBV30|TRBJ2-5
CAWVAAGTGRETQYF
>TRBV29-1|TRBJ2-5
CSVDYSDTQETQYF
>TRBV5-1|TRBJ1-2
CASSHRGTGDDYGYTF
>TRBV7-9|TRBJ2-3
CASSLAAGLAGDTQYF
>TRBV21-1|TRBJ1-2
CASSENRSGANYGYTF
>TRBV5-3|TRBJ2-7
CARIPTRDNGIYEQYF
>TRBV3-1/TRBV3-2|TRBJ2-2
CASSQGQVTGELFF